The entry below describes one TCR beta chain. Its matching antigen is unknown. As defined, naive CD8 cells were CD45RO-negative and positively selected for CCR7, with terminally differentiated effector memory CD45RA+ cells excluded. The entry originates in a study of shared clonotypes between healthy human individuals. Study results and limitations: Generally, naive subsets (rather than memory subsets) showed larger estimated richness. Rarefaction analysis demonstrated incomplete sorted-subset sequencing notwithstanding large depth. Among a handful of donors, around 5% of naive CD4 clonotypes were found in common.

V trimming: 4 bases; J trimming: 6 bases; junction bases outside the gene matches: 5. The CDR3 is 14 residues long. Per germline, CDR1 SEHNR and CDR2 FQNEAQ (reference sequence). Data came from immunoSEQ multiplex PCR; TCRdb stores just in-frame clones and leaves some out. The sample includes about 800,000 clones, about 96% of them seen just once. This chain links TRBV7-9 with TRBJ1-5; 8 bases are a match to TRBD1. Source material: naive CD8+ T cells sorted from blood. This clonotype originated in a man aged 30 to 45 in good health. The CDR3 DNA reads TGTGCCAGCAGCTCCCCAGGGGGCCTTCAGCCCCAGCATTTT. Translated: CASSSPGGLQPQHF.